These T cell receptor beta chains were read from a single sample in a study of shared clonotypes between healthy human individuals. TCRdb's copy holds only in-frame clones and misses some; the assay was immunoSEQ multiplex PCR. This sample has over 850,000 clones, with 75% to 80% found just once. Sequencing used memory CD4+ T cells from PBMCs. These receptors came from a young man in good health. Some clones in this sample may be carry-over from other donors' samples. CDR3s include the opening cysteine and the closing phenylalanine or tryptophan. D genes are given only for firm matches. Clone size is given for some rows only: seen once, a few or many times, or a class if the clone is expanded.

j_call | v_call | d_call | clone_size | cdr3_nt | cdr3_aa
TRBJ2-3 | TRBV10-3 | TRBD1 | . | TGTGCCATCAGTGCGGGCAGGGGGCAAGGGAAGGATACGCAGTATTTT | CAISAGRGQGKDTQYF
TRBJ2-3 | TRBV10-3 | . | . | TGTGCCAGCAGTTACACCACTATCACCGATACGCAGTATTTT | CASSYTTITDTQYF
TRBJ2-7 | TRBV4-1 | . | many | TGCGCCAGCAGCCAAGACAGGTCAAGCGGTCACTACGAGCAGTACTTC | CASSQDRSSGHYEQYF
TRBJ2-7 | TRBV4-2 | TRBD2 | . | TGTGCCAGCCGGGGACTAGCGGGCATCTACGAGCAGTACTTC | CASRGLAGIYEQYF
TRBJ2-7 | TRBV28 | . | . | TGTGCCAGCAGTTCCAGGACAAGTCCTCCGGAGTACTTC | CASSSRTSPPEYF
TRBJ2-5 | TRBV9 | TRBD1 | . | TGTGCCAGCAGCAGGGACAGGGGGCGGGAGACCCAGTACTTC | CASSRDRGRETQYF
TRBJ2-7 | TRBV10-3 | . | . | TGTGCCATCCTCCGGACGGAACCCTACGAGCAGTACTTC | CAILRTEPYEQYF
TRBJ2-4 | TRBV18 | . | . | TGTGCCAGCTCACCCCCGCGACAGGAAGCCAAAAACATTCAGTACTTC | CASSPPRQEAKNIQYF
TRBJ2-7 | TRBV27 | . | . | TGTGCCAGCAGTTTGACAGGTACCTACGAGCAGTACTTC | CASSLTGTYEQYF
TRBJ2-1 | TRBV28 | TRBD2 | . | TGTGCCAGCATGTGGGTAGCGGGAGGCGAGAATGAGCAGTTCTTC | CASMWVAGGENEQFF
TRBJ1-2 | TRBV4-1 | . | . | TGCGCCAGCAGCCAGTCTGTTGTGGATGCCTATGGCTACACCTTC | CASSQSVVDAYGYTF
TRBJ1-1 | TRBV11-2 | . | many | TGTGCCAGCAGCTTAACAGATAGGACTGAAGCTTTCTTT | CASSLTDRTEAFF
TRBJ2-1 | TRBV5-1 | . | . | TGCGCCAGCAGCTTGTCGGTGAGCTCCTACAATGAGCAGTTCTTC | CASSLSVSSYNEQFF
TRBJ1-2 | TRBV7-8 | TRBD1 | few | TGTGCCAGCAGCTTAGTTATTCTTCCGGGACAGGGAAGGGATGGCTACACCTTC | CASSLVILPGQGRDGYTF
TRBJ2-5 | TRBV5-1 | . | . | TGCGCCAGCAGCCCCCAGGAGCGAAAGACCCAGTACTTC | CASSPQERKTQYF
TRBJ1-5 | TRBV9 | . | . | TGTGCCAGCAGCGTAGGATCAGGGGATAGCAATCAGCCCCAGCATTTT | CASSVGSGDSNQPQHF
TRBJ2-7 | TRBV5-1 | . | . | TGCGCCAGCAGCTTGAGTCTTGGCGAGCAGTACTTC | CASSLSLGEQYF
TRBJ1-6 | TRBV2 | . | many | TGTGCCAGCAGGGTGACGACAGGAGGGAATTCACCCCTCCACTTT | CASRVTTGGNSPLHF
TRBJ2-1 | TRBV5-1 | TRBD1 | . | TGCGCCAGCAGCTTGGCGACAGGGGTCAATGAGCAGTTCTTC | CASSLATGVNEQFF
TRBJ2-7 | TRBV4-2 | TRBD1 | . | TGTGCCAGCAGCCAAGGGGACAGCTACGAGCAGTACTTC | CASSQGDSYEQYF
TRBJ2-1 | TRBV11-1 | . | . | TGTGCCAGCAGCTCCCGCCCGGCCCTGGATGAGCAGTTCTTC | CASSSRPALDEQFF
TRBJ1-1 | TRBV5-1 | TRBD1 | . | TGCGCCAGCAGCTTTGGCAGGGGGTATATGAACACTGAAGCTTTCTTT | CASSFGRGYMNTEAFF
TRBJ2-5 | TRBV27 | . | . | TGTGCCAGCAGTTTAAGATTCCAAGAGACCCAGTACTTC | CASSLRFQETQYF
TRBJ2-5 | TRBV5-4 | . | many | TGTGCCAGCAGCTTGGGGCTCGCTCAAGAGACCCAGTACTTC | CASSLGLAQETQYF
TRBJ1-2 | TRBV6-5 | TRBD1 | . | TGTGCCAGCAGCCGGGGGACAGTCAACTATGGCTACACCTTC | CASSRGTVNYGYTF
TRBJ1-1 | TRBV5-1 | . | once | TGCGCCAGCAGCGACCAGGGTGACACTGAAGCTTTCTTT | CASSDQGDTEAFF
TRBJ1-2 | TRBV7-9 | . | few | TGTGCCAGCAGCTTCCAGGGTGGGCATGGCTACACCTTC | CASSFQGGHGYTF
TRBJ2-1 | TRBV15 | . | few | TGTGCCACCAGCCGTCGCAATGAGCAGTTCTTC | CATSRRNEQFF
TRBJ2-7 | TRBV5-1 | . | . | TGCGCCAGCAGCTCGGGGAACCCCATGGACGAGCAGTACTTC | CASSSGNPMDEQYF
TRBJ2-3 | TRBV20-1 | . | . | TGCAGTGCCCGTTCAAATACGCAGTATTTT | CSARSNTQYF
TRBJ1-2 | TRBV6-1 | TRBD1 | . | TGTGCCAGCAGTGGGGTCAGGGGGGACTATGGCTACACCTTC | CASSGVRGDYGYTF
TRBJ1-5 | TRBV6-1 | . | . | TGTGCCCTAGGGAGGGGGGCGCGGGGCAATCAGCCCCAGCATTTT | CALGRGARGNQPQHF
TRBJ2-4 | TRBV27 | . | . | TGTGCCAGCCCGGCCAGGGTAGTAGGCATTCAGTACTTC | CASPARVVGIQYF
TRBJ1-2 | TRBV5-1 | . | . | TGCGCCAGCAGCTTGGAGCAGGGCGGCTATGGCTACACCTTC | CASSLEQGGYGYTF
TRBJ2-5 | TRBV7-8 | . | many | TGTGCCAGCAGCTTGTGGTTGGAGACCCAGTACTTC | CASSLWLETQYF
TRBJ2-5 | TRBV6-1 | TRBD2 | many | TGTGCCAGCAGTGAAAACCTAGCGGGAGAGTTCCCCCAGTACTTC | CASSENLAGEFPQYF
TRBJ2-1 | TRBV27 | . | . | TGTGCCAGCAGTTTCTCCTCCGGCGGAGAGCAGTTCTTC | CASSFSSGGEQFF
TRBJ2-1 | TRBV7-9 | TRBD2 | . | TGTGCCAGCAGCTTAGGGCTAGCGGGAGTGGAAATGTCCTACAATGAGCAGTTCTTC | CASSLGLAGVEMSYNEQFF
TRBJ1-1 | TRBV18 | . | . | TGTGCCAGCTCACCAATATTACGTGGGTACACTGAAGCTTTCTTT | CASSPILRGYTEAFF
TRBJ1-1 | TRBV19 | . | . | TGTGCCAGTATTAGGCATCCTGAAGCTTTCTTT | CASIRHPEAFF
TRBJ2-1 | TRBV5-4 | TRBD2 | . | TGTGCCAGCAGCTTGGCTAGCGGGAACTACAATGAGCAGTTCTTC | CASSLASGNYNEQFF
TRBJ2-2 | TRBV25-1 | TRBD2 | . | TGTGCCAGCAGTCCCAGGACTAGCGAGGGCGGGGAGCTGTTTTTT | CASSPRTSEGGELFF
TRBJ2-2 | TRBV27 | . | . | TGTGCCAGCAGTTTACAGCAGGGGCCCCCCTTTTGGACCGGGGAGCTGTTTTTT | CASSLQQGPPFWTGELFF
TRBJ2-7 | TRBV11-2 | . | . | TGTGCCAGCAGCTTAGGGGGCTGGGGTAGGTTGAGTGACGAGCAGTACTTC | CASSLGGWGRLSDEQYF
TRBJ2-5 | TRBV7-9 | . | . | TGTGCCAGCAGCTTCCAACTAGAGGCGATGGAGACCCAGTACTTC | CASSFQLEAMETQYF
TRBJ1-4 | TRBV6-1 | TRBD1 | . | TGTGCCAGCAGTGAAGGGCTGAGACAGGGCGAAATGCGAAAACTGTTTTTT | CASSEGLRQGEMRKLFF
TRBJ1-2 | TRBV10-3 | . | . | TGTGCCATCAGTGAGGACCCTGAGATGGCTGGCTACACCTTC | CAISEDPEMAGYTF
TRBJ2-7 | TRBV20-1 | TRBD2 | . | TGCAGTGGGGGACTAGCCTACGAGCAGTACTTC | CSGGLAYEQYF
TRBJ2-7 | TRBV5-1 | TRBD2 | . | TGCGCCAGCAGCTTGATGGCTAGCGGGACGGGCTACGAGCAGTACTTC | CASSLMASGTGYEQYF